This T cell receptor (beta chain) came from a study of HIV-infected children after antiretroviral therapy interruption. This clonotype was seen many times. Treatment denoted: PENTA 11 planned treatment interruption arm or continuous ART arm. Only samples with at least 5 million viable PBMCs qualified. Naive CD4+ CD45RA+ CD45RO- T cells were sorted from thawed PBMCs. Unique molecular identifiers were included in an RNA-based 3' RACE TCR library. MiXCR, applied by TCRdb to the 3' RACE reads, yields one record per CDR3 protein. Of about 89,000 distinct CDR3 sequences listed, 6.9% are singletons. This CDR3 region has 14 residues. Per germline, CDR1 SGHKS and CDR2 YYEKEE (reference sequence). V lost 4 bases and J 6 bases, leaving 16 bases between the germline ends.

The sample consisted of CD45RA+ CD4+ T cells from PBMCs, pooled from several time points, taken from a donor given antiretroviral therapy, either interrupted or continuous. The subset is: naive CD4+ CD45RA+ CD45RO- T cells. The chain carries TRBV5-5 and TRBJ1-1; D might be TRBD1 (5 bases). The sequence derives from a pool of human donors with HIV. CDR3 in amino acids: CASSGSDRFSEAFF. The CDR3 DNA is TGTGCCAGCAGCGGAAGCGACAGATTCTCTGAAGCTTTCTTT.